The entry below gives a single T cell receptor (beta chain) sequence along with its context. Its antigen is unknown. Repertoires were generated with immunoSEQ multiplex PCR, while TCRdb's copy carries only in-frame clones and drops some. The sample carries about 820,000 clones, about 91% recorded once. The CDR3 consists of 14 residues. Germline V lookup: CDR1 SGHTA, CDR2 FQGNSA. Unmatched junction bases numbered 8, after V lost 4 bases and J lost 8 bases. These data belong to a study of shared clonotypes between healthy human individuals. Findings of the study overall: The authors expected sequencing depth to affect clonotype sharing among donors. Non-shared clonotypes had lower generation probabilities than clonotypes shared by all four sorted-subset donors.

CD45RO negativity and positive selection for CCR7 defined naive CD8 cells, a population that excluded terminally differentiated effector memory CD45RA+ cells. The sequenced sample consisted of naive CD8+ T cells sorted from blood. This sequence joins TRBV7-2 and TRBJ2-1; TRBD2 matches 7 bases. The TCR sequence derives from a man aged 25 to 40 in good health. CDR3 DNA: TGTGCCAGCAGCTCGATGGGAGGGTTCTATGAGCAGTTCTTC. Its translation is CASSSMGGFYEQFF.